This T cell receptor (beta chain) was observed in a study of blood T cell repertoires in COVID-19. For the study at large: Samples taken during acute and convalescent COVID-19 were collected in the United States, Italy and Spain.

The CDR3 loop spans 18 amino acids. The V gene lost 0 bases and the J gene lost 5 bases, with 22 bases spanning the gap. CDR1 is WSHSY, CDR2 SAAADI, per germline. Per the study methods: Estimates of nucleated cell counts were drawn from the amplification of reference gene primers. Measured with immunoSEQ multiplex PCR; TCRdb has only the in-frame clones, and not every one. V, J and clone size are those of that table, while D and trimming were read from the DNA. The sample has under 300,000 clones; more than 75% are singletons. V gene TRBV10-2 combines with J gene TRBJ2-5; D might be TRBD2 (6 bases). The receptor was derived from a man at least 80 years old with acute or convalescent COVID-19. Input material: peripheral blood. For the CDR3, the DNA is TGCGCCAGCAGTGAGTCGGGAGGCTTCACCGTGATGGCGGAGACCCAGTACTTC. Protein product: CASSESGGFTVMAETQYF.